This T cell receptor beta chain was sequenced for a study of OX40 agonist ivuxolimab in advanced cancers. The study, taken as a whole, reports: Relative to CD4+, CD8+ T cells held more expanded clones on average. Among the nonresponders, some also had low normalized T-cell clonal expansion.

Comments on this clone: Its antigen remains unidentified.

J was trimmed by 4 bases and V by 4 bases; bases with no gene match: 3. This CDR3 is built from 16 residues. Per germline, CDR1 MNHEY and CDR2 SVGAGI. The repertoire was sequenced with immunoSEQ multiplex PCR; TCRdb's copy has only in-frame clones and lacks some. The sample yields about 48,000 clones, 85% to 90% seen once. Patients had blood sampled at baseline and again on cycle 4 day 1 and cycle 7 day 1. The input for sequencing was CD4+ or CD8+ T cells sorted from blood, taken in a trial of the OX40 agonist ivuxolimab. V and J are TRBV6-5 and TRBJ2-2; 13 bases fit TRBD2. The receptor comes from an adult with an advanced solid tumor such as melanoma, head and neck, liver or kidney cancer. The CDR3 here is CASSSGLAGVTGELFF. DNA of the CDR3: TGTGCCAGCAGTTCAGGACTAGCGGGGGTCACCGGGGAGCTGTTTTTT.